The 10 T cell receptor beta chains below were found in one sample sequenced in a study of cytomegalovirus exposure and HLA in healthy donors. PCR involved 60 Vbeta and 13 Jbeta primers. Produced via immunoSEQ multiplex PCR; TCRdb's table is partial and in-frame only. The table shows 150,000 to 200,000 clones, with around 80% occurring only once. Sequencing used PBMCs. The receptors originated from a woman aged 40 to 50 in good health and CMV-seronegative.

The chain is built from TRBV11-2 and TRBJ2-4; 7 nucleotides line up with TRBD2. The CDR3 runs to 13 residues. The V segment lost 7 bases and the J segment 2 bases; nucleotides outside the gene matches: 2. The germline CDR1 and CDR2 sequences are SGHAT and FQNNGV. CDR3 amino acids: CASTGGSKNIQYF. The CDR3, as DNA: TGTGCCAGCACCGGGGGGTCCAAAAACATTCAGTACTTC.

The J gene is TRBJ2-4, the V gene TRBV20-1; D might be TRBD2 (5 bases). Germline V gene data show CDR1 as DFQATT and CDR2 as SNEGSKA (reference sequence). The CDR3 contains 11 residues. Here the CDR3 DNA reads TGCACCGCGGACTGGAAAAACATTCAGTACTTC. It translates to CTADWKNIQYF.

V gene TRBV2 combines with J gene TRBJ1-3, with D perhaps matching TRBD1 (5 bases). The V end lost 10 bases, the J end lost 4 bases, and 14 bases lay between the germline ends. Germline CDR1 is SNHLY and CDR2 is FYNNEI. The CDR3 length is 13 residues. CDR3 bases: TGTGCCAAATCACAGGTTTCGGGAAACACCATATATTTT. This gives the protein CAKSQVSGNTIYF.

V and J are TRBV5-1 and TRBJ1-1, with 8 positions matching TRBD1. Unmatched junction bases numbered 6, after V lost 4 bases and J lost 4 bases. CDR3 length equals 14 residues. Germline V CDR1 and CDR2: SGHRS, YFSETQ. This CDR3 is CASSRTGTVTEAFF. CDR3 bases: TGCGCCAGCAGCAGGACAGGGACGGTCACTGAAGCTTTCTTT.

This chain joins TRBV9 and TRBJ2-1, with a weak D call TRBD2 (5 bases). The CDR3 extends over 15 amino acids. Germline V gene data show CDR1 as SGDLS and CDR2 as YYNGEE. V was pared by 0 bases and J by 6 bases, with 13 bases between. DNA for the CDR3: TGTGCCAGCAGCGTAGAAGGACTCTCGGGCAATGAGCAGTTCTTC. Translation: CASSVEGLSGNEQFF.

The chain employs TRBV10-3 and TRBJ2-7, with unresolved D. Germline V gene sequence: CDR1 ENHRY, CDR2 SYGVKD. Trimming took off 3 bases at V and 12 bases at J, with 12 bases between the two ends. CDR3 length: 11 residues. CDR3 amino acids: CAISDPIVVYF. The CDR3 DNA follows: TGTGCCATCAGTGACCCCATAGTAGTGTACTTC.

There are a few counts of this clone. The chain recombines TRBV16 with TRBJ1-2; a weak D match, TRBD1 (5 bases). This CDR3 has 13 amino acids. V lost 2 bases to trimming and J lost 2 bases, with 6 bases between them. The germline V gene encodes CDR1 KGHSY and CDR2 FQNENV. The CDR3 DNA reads TGTGCCAGCAGCCAAGACAGAAACTATGGCTACACCTTC. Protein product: CASSQDRNYGYTF.

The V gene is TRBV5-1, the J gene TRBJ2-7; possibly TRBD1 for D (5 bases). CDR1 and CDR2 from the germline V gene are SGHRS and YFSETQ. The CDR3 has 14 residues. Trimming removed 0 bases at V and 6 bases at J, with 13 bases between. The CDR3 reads CASSLAPRAGEQYF. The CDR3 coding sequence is TGCGCCAGCAGCTTGGCCCCCAGGGCAGGCGAGCAGTACTTC.

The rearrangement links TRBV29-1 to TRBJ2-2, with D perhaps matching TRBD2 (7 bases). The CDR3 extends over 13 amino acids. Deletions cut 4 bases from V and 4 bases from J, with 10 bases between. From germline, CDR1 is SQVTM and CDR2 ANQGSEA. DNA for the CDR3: TGCAGCGTTGGAGGGGGGGCCACCGGGGAGCTGTTTTTT. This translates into CSVGGGATGELFF.

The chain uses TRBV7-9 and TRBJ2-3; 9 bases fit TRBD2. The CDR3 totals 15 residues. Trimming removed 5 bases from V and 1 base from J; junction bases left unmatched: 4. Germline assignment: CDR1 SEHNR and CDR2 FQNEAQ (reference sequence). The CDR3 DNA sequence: TGTGCCAGCAGCCCGGGACTAGCCCGCACAGATACGCAGTATTTT. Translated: CASSPGLARTDTQYF.